A selection of T cell receptor beta chains follows, all from one sample in a study of blood T cell repertoires in COVID-19. Sequencing was performed with immunoSEQ multiplex PCR; in TCRdb, only in-frame clones are kept and a portion is missing. The sample lists about 160,000 clones, approximately 90% occurring once. The sequenced material came from peripheral blood. These receptors originate from a man aged 25-45 years with COVID-19, enrolled during active disease. Both conserved end residues are part of each CDR3. A D gene is named only where the DNA matches it firmly. The size field is filled for only some rows; it gives once, few, many or a size class.

>few|NA|TRBJ1-1|TRBV4-2
TGTGCCAGCAGCCAAGAGGTGCGGAACACTGAAGCTTTCTTT
CASSQEVRNTEAFF
>NA|NA|TRBJ2-1|TRBV9
TGTGCCAGCAGCGAGGACAGCTCCCTAATCAGATACAATGAGCAGTTCTTC
CASSEDSSLIRYNEQFF
>NA|NA|TRBJ2-5|TRBV18
TGTGCCAGCTCACCACCCCGGCGGGAGACCCAGTACTTC
CASSPPRRETQYF
>NA|NA|TRBJ2-7|TRBV15
TGTGCCACCAGCACAGACCCTAACAGGGTACCCTACGAGCAGTACTTC
CATSTDPNRVPYEQYF
>NA|TRBD1|TRBJ2-3|TRBV10-3
TGTGCCATCAGTGAGTTGTCTTACGGACAGGGGACCGCAGATACGCAGTATTTT
CAISELSYGQGTADTQYF
>NA|TRBD1|TRBJ1-2|TRBV7-2
TGTGCCAGCAGCACATGGACAGGTGACATCTATGGCTACACCTTC
CASSTWTGDIYGYTF
>few|NA|TRBJ2-5|TRBV12-3/TRBV12-4
TGTGCCAGCAGTTTAGACAGGGTGGAGACCCAGTACTTC
CASSLDRVETQYF
>NA|TRBD1|TRBJ2-2|TRBV5-1
TGCGCCAGCAGTACAGGGGGCACCGGGGAGCTGTTTTTT
CASSTGGTGELFF
>NA|NA|TRBJ2-7|TRBV14
TGTGCCAGCGGCTACAGGGAAACCTACGAGCAGTACTTC
CASGYRETYEQYF
>few|TRBD1|TRBJ1-2|TRBV25-1
TGTGCCAGCAGTGACCATCCGGGACAGGGGGACTATGGCTACACCTTC
CASSDHPGQGDYGYTF
>NA|TRBD2|TRBJ2-1|TRBV28
TGTGCCAGCTACAGGGGACTAGCGGGAGGGAGGGGCTACAATGAGCAGTTCTTC
CASYRGLAGGRGYNEQFF
>few|NA|TRBJ2-2|TRBV3-1/TRBV3-2
TGTGCCAGCAATTTGGGGGACACGGCAGTCGGGGAGCTGTTTTTT
CASNLGDTAVGELFF
>NA|TRBD1|TRBJ2-7|TRBV10-1
TGCGCCAGCACCCCCCTCGGCAGGGGGCTCTCCTACGAGCAGTACTTC
CASTPLGRGLSYEQYF
>once|TRBD1|TRBJ2-4|TRBV6-2/TRBV6-3
TGTGCCAGCAGTTACGCCCTAGGACAGGGGAGCATTCAGTACTTC
CASSYALGQGSIQYF
>NA|TRBD1|TRBJ1-4|TRBV7-2
TGTGCCAGCAGCTTTGACAGGGGTGGTGAAAAACTGTTTTTT
CASSFDRGGEKLFF
>NA|TRBD1|TRBJ2-1|TRBV11-3
TGTGCCAGCAGCTCATACAGGGGCGACAATGAGCAGTTCTTC
CASSSYRGDNEQFF
>NA|NA|TRBJ2-5|TRBV18
TGTGCCAGCTCACCCCACGGACAGTTAAACCAAGAGACCCAGTACTTC
CASSPHGQLNQETQYF
>NA|TRBD1|TRBJ1-1|TRBV12-5
TGTGCTAGTGGTTTGGTAAGTCTCGGGACAGTGAACACTGAAGCTTTCTTT
CASGLVSLGTVNTEAFF
>NA|TRBD1|TRBJ1-1|TRBV5-4
TGTGCCAGCAGCCAAGGACAGGCCACTGAAGCTTTCTTT
CASSQGQATEAFF
>NA|TRBD2|TRBJ2-7|TRBV28
TGTGCCAGCAGTCCCGGATCCGGGACTAGCGGTCATTCCCCATACGAGCAGTACTTC
CASSPGSGTSGHSPYEQYF
>NA|TRBD2|TRBJ2-1|TRBV4-2
TGTGCCAGCAGCCAAGATTTGGCTAGCGGGAGGAATGAGCAGTTCTTC
CASSQDLASGRNEQFF
>NA|TRBD2|TRBJ2-3|TRBV11-2
TGTGCCAGCAGCTTAGGGACTAGTCGAACAGATACGCAGTATTTT
CASSLGTSRTDTQYF
>NA|TRBD1|TRBJ2-1|TRBV18
TGTGCCAGCTCACGTCAGGGGGCTAGACTCTTC
CASSRQGARLF
>NA|NA|TRBJ2-7|TRBV27
TGTGCCAGCAGTTTAGGACAGAACTACGAGCAGTACTTC
CASSLGQNYEQYF
>NA|TRBD1|TRBJ2-2|TRBV29-1
TGCAGCTTCTTGGACAGGGCGAGAGGGGAGCTGTTTTTT
CSFLDRARGELFF
>NA|NA|TRBJ2-1|TRBV24-1
TGTGCCACCAGTGATTTGAGAGCTAACAATGAGCAGTTCTTC
CATSDLRANNEQFF
>NA|NA|TRBJ1-4|TRBV19
TGTGCCAGTAGTATCGCAGGGCATAATGAAAAACTGTTTTTT
CASSIAGHNEKLFF
>NA|TRBD1|TRBJ1-2|TRBV10-3
TGTGCCATCACCAAGGACAGGTCGGCTAACTATGGCTACACCTTC
CAITKDRSANYGYTF